These 20 T cell receptor beta chains were all obtained from the same sample, sequenced in a study of blood T cell repertoires in COVID-19. Some clones are missing from TCRdb's copy, which holds only in-frame ones; the method was immunoSEQ multiplex PCR. Of about 160,000 clones listed, around 93% were seen once; the top ten hold 4.5% to 5.5%. What was sequenced was peripheral blood. The receptors come from a woman in her forties or fifties with acute or convalescent COVID-19.

This rearrangement joins TRBV6-2 or TRBV6-3 to TRBJ2-2; TRBD2 matches 14 bases. Germline V gene lookup returns CDR1 MNHEY and CDR2 SVGEGT. J gave up 6 bases and V 5 bases, and 8 bases lay outside the gene matches. The CDR3 covers 17 residues. In DNA, the CDR3 is TGTGCCAGCAGTAGACTAGCGGGAGGGCAGGCGGCCGGGGAGCTGTTTTTT. Translated, it gives CASSRLAGGQAAGELFF.

This chain uses TRBV19 with TRBJ2-7; unclear D gene. With 4 bases removed from V and 3 bases from J, the gap between germline ends came to 7 bases. Germline loops: CDR1 LNHDA, CDR2 SQIVND (reference sequence). CDR3 size: 12 residues. The CDR3 here is CASSTPGYEQYF. CDR3 in DNA: TGTGCCAGTAGTACCCCGGGCTACGAGCAGTACTTC.

The chain carries TRBV5-1 and TRBJ1-1; D is possibly TRBD1 (5 bases). Germline lookup yields CDR1 SGHRS and CDR2 YFSETQ. This CDR3 has 15 residues. V was cut by 4 bases and J by 5 bases, with 18 bases left in between. The CDR3 bases are TGCGCCAGCAGCCTTGGGCCAGGGTATGGTACTGAAGCTTTCTTT. Protein sequence: CASSLGPGYGTEAFF.

The chain couples TRBV4-1 to TRBJ2-1; tentatively, D is TRBD2 (5 bases). V was shortened by 1 base and J by 8 bases, with 12 bases between the two germline ends. Germline CDR1 and CDR2: MGHRA and YSYEKL. The CDR3 consists of 14 residues. DNA for the CDR3: TGCGCCAGCAGCCAAGCGGTCCGGGGTGATGAGCAGTTCTTC. It translates to CASSQAVRGDEQFF.

The chain carries TRBV7-9 and TRBJ2-3; 7 bases match TRBD1. The CDR3 has 16 residues. V trimming: 7 bases; J trimming: 4 bases; junction bases outside the gene matches: 14. Germline CDR1 and CDR2: SEHNR and FQNEAQ (reference sequence). CDR3 in DNA: TGTGCCAGCACGACAGGGCTGGGAATCGAGGCAGATACGCAGTATTTT. Its translation: CASTTGLGIEADTQYF.

The chain recombines TRBV18 with TRBJ1-1; unclear D gene. Germline V gene sequence: CDR1 KGHSH, CDR2 LQKENI. Trimming shortened V by 6 bases and J by 1 base, and 15 bases separated the two germline ends. The CDR3 is made up of 15 amino acids. The CDR3 loop reads CASSALLPSNTEAFF. The CDR3 DNA sequence: TGTGCCAGCTCTGCGTTATTGCCTTCGAACACTGAAGCTTTCTTT.

V is TRBV25-1 and J is TRBJ1-6; TRBD1 agrees at 7 bases. With 2 bases clipped from V and 9 bases from J, the junction kept 4 bases outside the gene matches. Germline CDR1 and CDR2: MGHDK and SYGVNS. The CDR3 covers 14 residues. CDR3 region: CASSERQGVSPLHF. CDR3 nucleotide sequence: TGTGCCAGCAGTGAACGGCAGGGGGTTTCACCCCTCCACTTT.

This chain uses TRBV7-9 with TRBJ1-6; 8 nucleotides match TRBD1. The CDR3 is 14 amino acids. Germline lookup yields CDR1 SEHNR and CDR2 FQNEAQ (reference sequence). J was trimmed by 10 bases and V by 5 bases; bases with no gene match: 7. This CDR3 is CASSPGQVASPLHF. Here the CDR3 DNA reads TGTGCCAGCAGCCCGGGACAGGTCGCGTCACCCCTCCACTTT. Variable domain in full (rest from reference TRBV7-9 and TRBJ1-6): DTGVSQNPRHKITKRGQNVTFRCDPISEHNRLYWYRQTLGQGPEFLTYFQNEAQLEKSRLLSDRFSAERPKGSFSTLEIQRTEQGDSAMYLCASSPGQVASPLHFGNGTRLTVT.

The chain employs TRBV3-1 (or the pseudogene TRBV3-2) and TRBJ2-3, with 14 positions matching TRBD2. The V gene end was trimmed by 4 bases and the J gene end by 0 bases; junction bases not matched to a gene: 9. This CDR3 is built from 19 residues. Germline V gene data show CDR1 as LGHDT and CDR2 as YNNKEL (reference sequence). The CDR3: CASSLGTSGGRLSTDTQYF. For the CDR3, the DNA is TGTGCCAGCAGCCTCGGGACTAGCGGGGGCCGTCTAAGCACAGATACGCAGTATTTT.

The rearrangement joins TRBV6-1 to TRBJ1-6; 9 bases fit TRBD1. Germline V lookup: CDR1 MNHNS, CDR2 SASEGT. V trimming: 4 bases; J trimming: 13 bases; junction bases outside the gene matches: 14. This CDR3 comprises 16 residues. Here the CDR3 reads CASSAHRGRKVSPLHF. The DNA of the CDR3 is TGTGCCAGCAGTGCCCACAGGGGGCGTAAAGTCTCGCCCCTCCACTTT.

This chain links TRBV19 with TRBJ1-1; D gene ambiguous. The CDR3 extends over 12 amino acids. Germline CDR1 and CDR2: LNHDA and SQIVND (reference sequence). Deletions cut 3 bases from V and 1 base from J, with 3 bases between. The CDR3 loop is CASSMRNTEAFF. For the CDR3, the DNA is TGTGCCAGTAGTATGAGGAACACTGAAGCTTTCTTT.

This clone was seen just once. The chain carries TRBV6-5 and TRBJ2-2, with 7 bases matching TRBD1. With 2 bases clipped from V and 0 bases from J, the junction kept 0 bases outside the gene matches. The CDR3 loop spans 15 amino acids. In germline, CDR1 is MNHEY, CDR2 SVGAGI. DNA for the CDR3: TGTGCCAGCAGTTACGGGACAGCGAACACCGGGGAGCTGTTTTTT. Amino acid sequence: CASSYGTANTGELFF.

J is TRBJ1-1 and V is TRBV18, with 9 bases aligning to TRBD1. Trimming cost V 3 bases and J 0 bases; bases outside gene matches: 2. Germline V gene data show CDR1 as KGHSH and CDR2 as LQKENI. The CDR3 is 15 residues long. This CDR3 reads CASSPGQGMNTEAFF. For the CDR3, the DNA is TGTGCCAGCTCACCCGGACAGGGGATGAACACTGAAGCTTTCTTT.

The chain uses TRBV5-1 and TRBJ1-6; weak D call: TRBD1 (6 bases). Trimming shortened V by 5 bases and J by 5 bases, and 11 bases separated the two germline ends. CDR3 length: 14 amino acids. Germline V gene data show CDR1 as SGHRS and CDR2 as YFSETQ. The CDR3 DNA reads as TGCGCCAGCAGGTCAGGGGTTAATAATTCACCCCTCCACTTT. Its protein is CASRSGVNNSPLHF. Full variable domain (remainder filled in from reference TRBV5-1 and TRBJ1-6): KAGVTQTPRYLIKTRGQQVTLSCSPISGHRSVSWYQQTPGQGLQFLFEYFSETQRNKGNFPGRFSGRQFSNSRSEMNVSTLELGDSALYLCASRSGVNNSPLHFGNGTRLTVT.

J is TRBJ1-1 and V is TRBV6-5; D not resolved. The CDR3 has 14 amino acids. V lost 2 bases to trimming and J lost 7 bases, with 14 bases between them. Per the germline V gene, CDR1 is MNHEY and CDR2 is SVGAGI. CDR3 DNA sequence: TGTGCCAGCAGTTACGGGGAGGGTAGACTTGAAGCTTTCTTT. This gives the protein CASSYGEGRLEAFF.

The chain uses TRBV3-1 (or the pseudogene TRBV3-2) and TRBJ1-5, with TRBD1 matching over 7 bases. Germline trimming cut 0 bases from V and 7 bases from J; bases unmatched to any gene: 6. The CDR3 loop spans 15 amino acids. Germline CDR1 LGHDT, CDR2 YNNKEL (reference sequence). The CDR3 DNA sequence: TGTGCCAGCAGCCAAGAACACAGGGGCTCCCAGCCCCAGCATTTT. Its translation is CASSQEHRGSQPQHF.

The chain links TRBV7-9 to TRBJ1-2, with 8 bases fitting TRBD1. J was trimmed by 8 bases and V by 3 bases; bases with no gene match: 8. Germline V gives CDR1 SEHNR, CDR2 FQNEAQ (reference sequence). This CDR3 region has 14 residues. The CDR3 loop reads CASSLSQGASGYTF. The CDR3, as DNA: TGTGCCAGCAGCTTGAGCCAGGGGGCGAGCGGCTACACCTTC.

The rearrangement joins TRBV19 to TRBJ2-2; the match to TRBD2 covers 10 bases. CDR1 is LNHDA and CDR2 is SQIVND in the germline V gene (reference sequence). V was pared by 7 bases and J by 4 bases, with 9 bases of the junction left unmatched. The CDR3 has 16 residues. CDR3 nucleotide sequence: TGTGCCAGTAAGAATGCACTAGCGGGAATCACCGGGGAGCTGTTTTTT. Encoded protein: CASKNALAGITGELFF. The variable domain in full, with the rest retrieved from reference TRBV19 and TRBJ2-2, is DGGITQSPKYLFRKEGQNVTLSCEQNLNHDAMYWYRQDPGQGLRLIYYSQIVNDFQKGDIAEGYSVSREKKESFPLTVTSAQKNPTAFYLCASKNALAGITGELFFGEGSRLTVL.

This chain uses TRBV7-8 with TRBJ1-3, with 7 bases that match TRBD1. CDR1 and CDR2 from the germline V gene are SGHVS and FQNEAQ. J was trimmed by 0 bases and V by 5 bases; bases with no gene match: 7. This CDR3 is built from 16 residues. The DNA of the CDR3 is TGTGCCAGCAGCCCCTTTCAGGGGGGCTCTGGAAACACCATATATTTT. This sequence encodes CASSPFQGGSGNTIYF. The full variable domain, with the rest looked up from reference TRBV7-8 and TRBJ1-3, is GAGVSQSPRYKVAKRGQDVALRCDPISGHVSLFWYQQALGQGPEFLTYFQNEAQLDKSGLPSDRFFAERPEGSVSTLKIQRTQQEDSAVYLCASSPFQGGSGNTIYFGEGSWLTVV.

This clone was found once. This chain uses TRBV4-3 with TRBJ2-3; D gene unclear. From germline, CDR1 is LGHNA and CDR2 YSLEER. The V and J ends lost 4 bases and 3 bases respectively, with 17 bases between them. This CDR3 contains 16 residues. The CDR3 bases are TGCGCCAGCAGCCTCTATAGCCCCACGAGTACAGATACGCAGTATTTT. It specifies CASSLYSPTSTDTQYF.